The rows below give T cell receptor beta chains drawn from one sample of a study of T cells in Graves' hyperthyroidism and ophthalmopathy. MiXCR, applied by TCRdb to the multiplex PCR reads, yields one record per CDR3 protein. The sample includes 150,000 or so distinct CDR3 sequences, more than 20% seen only once; the top ten take more than 65%. Sequencing was performed on blood. Receptor source: a woman aged 45-60 years with Graves' hyperthyroidism that later progressed to Graves' ophthalmopathy. Each CDR3 is given with its conserved first and last residue. The D gene is left open where the match is weak. Not every row has a clone size; where given, it reads once, few, many or a size class.

d_call | clone_size | j_call | v_call | cdr3_nt | cdr3_aa
TRBD1 | many | TRBJ1-5 | TRBV28 | TGTGCCAGCAGTTTAGGGACAGGGGAAAGCAATCAGCCCCAGCATTTT | CASSLGTGESNQPQHF
NA | few | TRBJ2-4 | TRBV15 | TGTGCCACCAGCGCATTACAGGGGAGGGAAAACATTCAGTACTTC | CATSALQGRENIQYF
TRBD2 | many | TRBJ2-1 | TRBV12-3/TRBV12-4 | TGTGCCAGCGGCCGAGGGACTAGCGGCACCAATGAGCAGTTCTTC | CASGRGTSGTNEQFF
TRBD1 | many | TRBJ2-6 | TRBV12-3/TRBV12-4 | TGTGCCAGCAGTACCGGGGTGACAGGGCCTGGGGCCAACGTCCTGACTTTC | CASSTGVTGPGANVLTF
NA | once | TRBJ1-2 | TRBV5-1 | TGTGCCAGCACCGAAGGAACAGGACGGAACTATGGCTACACCTTC | CASTEGTGRNYGYTF
NA | NA | TRBJ2-5 | TRBV29-1 | TGCAGCGTTGAGTTGGGAGCTGGGGAGACCCAGTACTTC | CSVELGAGETQYF
NA | NA | TRBJ2-1 | TRBV18 | TGTGCCAGCTCTATAGCGGTGGACTTGTTCTTC | CASSIAVDLFF
NA | NA | TRBJ1-1 | TRBV28 | TGTGCCAGCATCCCGAGGCCGGGGGGCCGGTGGAACACTGAAGCTTTCTTT | CASIPRPGGRWNTEAFF
TRBD2 | NA | TRBJ2-1 | TRBV29-1 | TGCAGCGTTCGGCGACTAGCGGGAGGGCCGTATGAGCAGTTCTTC | CSVRRLAGGPYEQFF
NA | many | TRBJ2-3 | TRBV7-3 | TGTGCCAGCAGCTCAACGGGGGGCCACGCAGATACGCAGTATTTT | CASSSTGGHADTQYF
NA | NA | TRBJ1-2 | TRBV4-1 | TGCGCCAGCAGCCCCGGGGACCGCTATGGCTACACCTTC | CASSPGDRYGYTF
NA | few | TRBJ1-1 | TRBV3-1 | TGTGCCAGCAGCCATCTGGGTATGGGTGAGGAAGCTTTCTTT | CASSHLGMGEEAFF
NA | many | TRBJ1-1 | TRBV30 | TGTGCCTGGAGTGTACGTTCGGTGGGTACTGAAGCTTTCTTT | CAWSVRSVGTEAFF
TRBD2 | many | TRBJ2-6 | TRBV20-1 | TGCAGTGCTCTCCTCAGCGGGAGGGGCTCTGGGGCCAACGTCCTGACTTTC | CSALLSGRGSGANVLTF
TRBD2 | many | TRBJ2-3 | TRBV30 | TGTGCCTGGAAGATACAGCGGGACACAGATACGCAGTATTTT | CAWKIQRDTDTQYF
NA | many | TRBJ2-7 | TRBV9 | TGTGCCAGCAGCGTAGCTCCAGGGCTGGGCTACGAGCAGTACTTC | CASSVAPGLGYEQYF
NA | NA | TRBJ2-5 | TRBV2 | TGTGCCAGCAGTGGGGCGGTGGGCCAGCAAGAGACCCAGTACTTC | CASSGAVGQQETQYF
NA | many | TRBJ2-4 | TRBV2 | TGTGCCAGCAGGAAAGGGTCGGACATTCAGTACTTC | CASRKGSDIQYF
TRBD2 | NA | TRBJ2-3 | TRBV2 | TGTGCCAGCAGTGATAGCAGGACTAGCGGGATAAGTACGCAGTATTTT | CASSDSRTSGISTQYF
NA | many | TRBJ2-7 | TRBV11-2 | TGTGCCAGCAGCTTAGGGGGCGGAGAGGGCTACGAGCAGTACTTC | CASSLGGGEGYEQYF
NA | NA | TRBJ2-2 | TRBV5-8 | TGTGCCAGCAGCCAAAGTCCAGTTTCTACCGGGGAGCTGTTTTTT | CASSQSPVSTGELFF
TRBD1 | many | TRBJ2-3 | TRBV2 | TGTGCCAGCAGTGGGACAGGGGGGATAGATACGCAGTATTTT | CASSGTGGIDTQYF
TRBD1 | NA | TRBJ1-6 | TRBV6-1 | TGTGCCAGCAGGGACAGGGGCCGCAGGGGATCACCCCTCCACTTT | CASRDRGRRGSPLHF
NA | NA | TRBJ2-3 | TRBV5-1 | TGCGCCAGCAGCTTGGCCAAGAGAACAACTAGCTGGGGTCACACAGATACGCAGTATTTT | CASSLAKRTTSWGHTDTQYF
NA | few | TRBJ2-3 | TRBV27 | TGTGCCAGCAGTTTTGCTAGCACAGATACGCAGTATTTT | CASSFASTDTQYF
NA | few | TRBJ1-5 | TRBV6-1 | TGTGCCAGCAGTGTAGGGGCGGGGAATCAGCCCCAGCATTTT | CASSVGAGNQPQHF
TRBD1 | NA | TRBJ1-4 | TRBV7-8 | TGTGCCAGCAGGTCTACGGGACAGGGGAATGAAAAACTGTTTTTT | CASRSTGQGNEKLFF
NA | NA | TRBJ2-7 | TRBV28 | TGTGCCAGCAGTACCGTCCAGGGTCGCGAGCAGTACTTC | CASSTVQGREQYF
TRBD1 | many | TRBJ2-5 | TRBV30 | TGTGCCTGGAGCCACAGGGGCGGGGAGACCCAGTACTTC | CAWSHRGGETQYF
NA | many | TRBJ1-4 | TRBV7-9 | TGTGCCAGCAGCATAAACAGGGCAACTAATGAAAAACTGTTTTTT | CASSINRATNEKLFF
NA | NA | TRBJ2-7 | TRBV3-1 | TGTGCCAGCAGCCCGAGGAGACAGGGACTCTACGAGCAGTACTTC | CASSPRRQGLYEQYF
NA | many | TRBJ1-1 | TRBV29-1 | TGCAGCGTTGAAGATCCCCAGGGGCGGGCTGAAGCTTTCTTT | CSVEDPQGRAEAFF
TRBD2 | many | TRBJ2-3 | TRBV12-3/TRBV12-4 | TGTGCCAGCAGTTTCCCCACCGGGACTAGCGGGACAGATACGCAGTATTTT | CASSFPTGTSGTDTQYF
TRBD2 | many | TRBJ2-1 | TRBV7-2 | TGTGCCAGCAGCTTAGTAGCGGGTGGGTACAATGAGCAGTTCTTC | CASSLVAGGYNEQFF
NA | NA | TRBJ1-6 | TRBV2 | TGTGCCAGCAGTGAAGGTTCAGGGTCTAATTCACCCCTCCACTTT | CASSEGSGSNSPLHF
NA | NA | TRBJ2-5 | TRBV6-1 | TGTGCCAGCAGTGAAGGGGGGAGAATCGGGGAGACCCAGTACTTC | CASSEGGRIGETQYF
TRBD2 | many | TRBJ2-1 | TRBV11-1 | TGTGCCAGCAGCGATAGACTAGCGGGAGGGCGCAATGAGCAGTTCTTC | CASSDRLAGGRNEQFF
TRBD1 | many | TRBJ1-5 | TRBV6-1 | TGTGCCAGCACCTCTCGGGCCAGTCGGACAGGGTACAATCAGCCCCAGCATTTT | CASTSRASRTGYNQPQHF
NA | many | TRBJ1-6 | TRBV20-1 | TGCAGTGCTAGAGATCTCAGGCTGGCTGGTAATTCACCCCTCCACTTT | CSARDLRLAGNSPLHF
TRBD1 | NA | TRBJ2-1 | TRBV12-5 | TGTGCTAGTGCCCGACAGGGGGCACACGGGAATGAGCAGTTCTTC | CASARQGAHGNEQFF
NA | NA | TRBJ2-1 | TRBV3-1 | TGTGCCAGCAGCCAGGAACCCTACAATGAGCAGTTCTTC | CASSQEPYNEQFF
TRBD2 | many | TRBJ2-7 | TRBV20-1 | TGCAGTGCTAGAGATATCACTAGCGGGAGGGCGATCTACGAGCAGTACTTC | CSARDITSGRAIYEQYF
NA | many | TRBJ1-1 | TRBV18 | TGTGCCAGCTCAGCGAGCACAAAACGGGGTGAAGCTTTCTTT | CASSASTKRGEAFF
TRBD1 | many | TRBJ2-5 | TRBV11-1 | TGTGCCAGCAGCTTCCGACAGGGGGCTGTTGGTATAGAGACCCAGTACTTC | CASSFRQGAVGIETQYF
NA | NA | TRBJ2-1 | TRBV7-2 | TGTGCCAGCAGCTTAGCCAGGGACTTCAATGAGCAGTTCTTC | CASSLARDFNEQFF